These 4 T cell receptor beta chains originate from one sample sequenced in a study of CD8 T cells in ankylosing spondylitis. One entry per CDR3 protein, called by TCRdb with MiXCR from the 5' RACE reads. The table lists around 250,000 distinct CDR3 sequences, over 15% of them singletons. Sequencing used blood, either unsorted or a sorted T cell fraction (not recorded which). The receptors come from a male donor with ankylosing spondylitis or in good health (not recorded which).

This clonotype was counted a few times. V and J are TRBV6-5 and TRBJ2-3; D gene uncertain. The CDR3 covers 12 residues. V was clipped by 2 bases and J by 6 bases, with 6 bases between them. The germline CDR1 and CDR2 sequences are MNHEY and SVGAGI. The CDR3: CASSYVGDTQYF. DNA for the CDR3: TGTGCCAGCAGTTACGTGGGGGATACGCAGTATTTT.

The gene calls are TRBV6-1 and TRBJ2-7; TRBD1 matches 7 bases. The CDR3 extends over 13 amino acids. The ends lost 3 bases at V and 4 bases at J; junction bases unmatched: 3. Germline assignment: CDR1 MNHNS and CDR2 SASEGT. CDR3 in DNA: TGTGCCAGCAGTGAGACAGGGCCGTACGAGCAGTACTTC. It is translated as CASSETGPYEQYF.

This clonotype was detected only a few times. This sequence joins TRBV4-3 and TRBJ1-4; D remains unclear. Germline CDR1 LGHNA, CDR2 YSLEER. V lost 0 bases and J 7 bases, leaving 12 bases between the germline ends. This CDR3 comprises 15 residues. CDR3: CASSQDTGLGEKLFF. In DNA, the CDR3 is TGCGCCAGCAGCCAAGATACTGGGTTGGGTGAAAAACTGTTTTTT.

This chain links TRBV2 with TRBJ2-4, with 8 positions matching TRBD1. The V gene end was trimmed by 0 bases and the J gene end by 6 bases; junction bases not matched to a gene: 1. CDR3 size: 14 residues. Germline-derived CDR1 and CDR2 are SNHLY and FYNNEI. CDR3 sequence reads: CASSEAGQVNIQYF. The CDR3 DNA reads TGTGCCAGCAGTGAAGCGGGACAGGTAAACATTCAGTACTTC.